The 30 T cell receptor beta chains below all came from one sample that was sequenced in a study of OX40 agonist ivuxolimab in advanced cancers. Sequenced by immunoSEQ multiplex PCR; TCRdb stores in-frame clones only, minus some. The table lists tens of thousands of clones, 89% of them singletons. Sequences were derived from CD4+ or CD8+ T cells sorted from blood, sampled in a trial of the OX40 agonist ivuxolimab. The source of these receptors is an adult with an advanced solid tumor such as melanoma, head and neck, liver or kidney cancer.

This chain uses TRBV7-7 with TRBJ2-3; 8 bases fit TRBD1. This CDR3 is built from 14 residues. Unmatched junction bases numbered 3, after V lost 3 bases and J lost 4 bases. Germline V gene data show CDR1 as SSHAT and CDR2 as FNYEAQ (reference sequence). The CDR3 reads CASSLGTGPDTQYF. For the CDR3, the DNA is TGTGCCAGCAGCTTGGGGACAGGCCCAGATACGCAGTATTTT.

The V gene is TRBV27, the J gene TRBJ1-1; D not certain. Germline V lookup: CDR1 MNHEY, CDR2 SMNVEV (reference sequence). The V gene lost 5 bases and the J gene lost 8 bases, with 12 bases spanning the gap. The CDR3 extends over 12 amino acids. The CDR3 here is CASSGESLEAFF. CDR3 in DNA: TGTGCCAGCAGTGGGGAAAGCCTAGAAGCTTTCTTT.

The rearrangement uses TRBV5-4 and TRBJ2-5; D perhaps matches TRBD1 (6 bases). TRBJ2-7 explains the end of the DNA better; the J call may be wrong. This CDR3 is 14 amino acids long. Germline V CDR1 and CDR2: SGHNT, YYREEE (reference sequence). CDR3 sequence reads: CASSLGQGSYEQYF. CDR3 nucleotides: TGTGCCAGCAGCTTGGGCCAGGGGAGCTACGAGCAGTACTTC.

This clone was detected once. The genes are TRBV7-3 and TRBJ2-1; no clear D. Trimming left V 5 bases short and J 0 bases short, with 14 bases between. The V gene's germline CDR1 is SGHTA and CDR2 FQGTGA. The CDR3 totals 16 residues. CDR3 region: CASSVEASSSYNEQFF. The CDR3 DNA sequence: TGTGCCAGCAGCGTAGAGGCTTCGAGCTCCTACAATGAGCAGTTCTTC. The whole variable domain, filled in from reference TRBV7-3 and TRBJ2-1, reads GAGVSQTPSNKVTEKGKYVELRCDPISGHTALYWYRQSLGQGPEFLIYFQGTGAADDSGLPNDRFFAVRPEGSVSTLKIQRTERGDSAVYLCASSVEASSSYNEQFFGPGTRLTVL.

The chain carries TRBV7-9 and TRBJ2-1; weak D call: TRBD1 (6 bases). The CDR3 is made up of 15 amino acids. From germline, CDR1 is SEHNR and CDR2 FQNEAQ (reference sequence). The V and J ends lost 4 bases and 0 bases respectively, with 10 bases between them. CDR3 loop: CASSSQGSSYNEQFF. The CDR3 DNA is TGTGCCAGCAGCTCCCAGGGGAGCTCCTACAATGAGCAGTTCTTC.

This clone was seen just once. The genes are TRBV27 and TRBJ2-1; no clear D. CDR1 is MNHEY, CDR2 SMNVEV, per germline (reference sequence). Between the trimmed V and J ends, which lost 3 bases and 4 bases, there was a span of 4 bases. The CDR3 extends over 12 amino acids. CDR3 sequence reads: CASSFGYNEQFF. CDR3 DNA sequence: TGTGCCAGCAGTTTTGGGTACAATGAGCAGTTCTTC.

By its share, this clone is medium-sized. The rearrangement joins TRBV6-4 to TRBJ2-5; the D is unclear. The length of the CDR3 is 13 residues. V lost 2 bases and J 2 bases, leaving 6 bases between the germline ends. Germline V gene sequence: CDR1 MRHNA, CDR2 SNTAGT. The CDR3 loop reads CASSDGEQETQYF. CDR3 coding DNA: TGTGCCAGCAGTGACGGTGAACAAGAGACCCAGTACTTC.

The J gene is TRBJ1-5, the V gene TRBV7-9, with 7 bases fitting TRBD1. Looked up from germline, CDR1 is SEHNR and CDR2 is FQNEAQ (reference sequence). The CDR3 spans 15 residues. V lost 5 bases and J lost 3; bases outside the gene matches: 7. The CDR3 reads CASSPEGGLNQPQHF. CDR3 DNA sequence: TGTGCCAGCAGCCCGGAAGGGGGCCTCAATCAGCCCCAGCATTTT.

The chain joins TRBV9 to TRBJ2-3; 9 nucleotides match TRBD1. V lost 2 bases, J lost 2 bases, and 9 bases stayed unmatched. Germline values: CDR1 SGDLS, CDR2 YYNGEE. The CDR3 extends over 17 amino acids. The CDR3 sequence: CASSVTGGSKVTDTQYF. In DNA, the CDR3 is TGTGCCAGCAGCGTTACAGGGGGCTCTAAAGTCACAGATACGCAGTATTTT.

The V and J genes are TRBV7-9 and TRBJ2-7; weak D call: TRBD2 (5 bases). V was pared by 2 bases and J by 3 bases, with 8 bases between. The CDR3 totals 13 residues. Germline lookup yields CDR1 SEHNR and CDR2 FQNEAQ (reference sequence). The DNA of the CDR3 is TGTGCCAGCAGCTTAAGTGCGGGCTACGAGCAGTACTTC. It codes for CASSLSAGYEQYF.

J is TRBJ2-5 and V is TRBV5-1, with a tentative D call TRBD1 (6 bases). CDR3 size: 14 residues. Trimming cost V 0 bases and J 2 bases, with 8 bases left between them. Germline V lookup: CDR1 SGHRS, CDR2 YFSETQ. The CDR3 DNA sequence: TGCGCCAGCAGCTTGGACAGGGTGCAAGAGACCCAGTACTTC. Its protein is CASSLDRVQETQYF.

The rearrangement uses TRBV9 and TRBJ2-1, with D possibly TRBD2 on 5 matching bases. CDR3 length: 13 residues. Germline V lookup: CDR1 SGDLS, CDR2 YYNGEE. V was pared by 3 bases and J by 9 bases, with 13 bases between. The CDR3 here is CASSALVYGEQFF. The CDR3 coding sequence is TGTGCCAGCAGCGCACTAGTTTATGGTGAGCAGTTCTTC.

The genes are TRBV6-6 and TRBJ1-5, with a weak D call TRBD1 (6 bases). CDR3 length equals 15 residues. V gave up 6 bases and J gave up 0 bases, with 12 bases separating them. From germline, CDR1 is MNHNY and CDR2 SVGAGI (reference sequence). CDR3 amino acids: CASSLDRYSNQPQHF. CDR3 bases: TGTGCCAGCAGCTTAGACAGGTATAGCAATCAGCCCCAGCATTTT.

The chain joins TRBV6-5 to TRBJ2-7, with D hard to call. CDR3 size: 13 residues. V was clipped by 2 bases and J by 2 bases, with 7 bases between them. Germline V gives CDR1 MNHEY, CDR2 SVGAGI. DNA of the CDR3: TGTGCCAGCAGTTACGGATGGGCCTACGAGCAGTACTTC. Translated, it gives CASSYGWAYEQYF.

CDR3 region: CASSPSSGDYNEQFF. As DNA, the CDR3 is TGTGCCAGTAGTCCCTCTAGCGGGGACTACAATGAGCAGTTCTTC. The chain joins TRBV19 to TRBJ2-1, with 9 bases matching TRBD2. CDR3 length equals 15 residues. Germline trimming cut 5 bases from V and 3 bases from J; bases unmatched to any gene: 5. Germline V gives CDR1 LNHDA, CDR2 SQIVND (reference sequence).

The V and J genes are TRBV29-1 and TRBJ2-7; 11 bases align to TRBD1. Germline CDR1 SQVTM, CDR2 ANQGSEA. This CDR3 is built from 12 residues. Trimming at V came to 7 bases and at J to 6 bases, leaving 5 bases not matched to a gene. The CDR3 DNA is TGCAGCGGCGGGACAGGGGGGTTCGAGCAGTACTTC. It translates to CSGGTGGFEQYF.

The chain joins TRBV6-5 to TRBJ1-2; the D gene is possibly TRBD1 (5 bases). The CDR3 is 12 amino acids. Trimming shortened V by 6 bases and J by 10 bases, and 15 bases separated the two germline ends. The V gene's germline CDR1 is MNHEY and CDR2 SVGAGI. The DNA for the CDR3 is TGTGCCAGCAGAAGAATCAGGGCAACCTACACCTTC. Translated: CASRRIRATYTF.

The chain carries TRBV7-8 and TRBJ2-2, with 8 bases fitting TRBD2. Germline V gene sequence: CDR1 SGHVS, CDR2 FQNEAQ. With V trimmed by 3 bases and J by 2 bases, 5 bases remained unmatched. The CDR3 is 16 amino acids. The CDR3 spells CASSLYGGANTGELFF. CDR3 nucleotides: TGTGCCAGCAGCTTGTACGGGGGGGCCAACACCGGGGAGCTGTTTTTT.

The chain joins TRBV7-9 to TRBJ1-1, with D uncertain. The CDR3 sequence is 15 residues long. V lost 1 base and J lost 3, with 12 bases in between. CDR1 is SEHNR, CDR2 FQNEAQ, per germline (reference sequence). The CDR3 DNA reads TGTGCCAGCAGCTTAGTGGGCCAGAGGGACACTGAAGCTTTCTTT. This encodes CASSLVGQRDTEAFF.

The chain combines TRBV14 with TRBJ2-7; D uncertain. Trimming took off 1 base at V and 4 bases at J, with 5 bases between the two ends. CDR3 length equals 12 residues. CDR1 is SGHDN and CDR2 is FVKESK in the germline V gene. The CDR3 region is CASSQAGYEQYF. The CDR3 DNA sequence: TGTGCCAGCAGCCAAGCGGGTTACGAGCAGTACTTC.

The rearrangement links TRBV29-1 to TRBJ2-7; 10 bases fit TRBD1. The CDR3 has 12 residues. CDR1 and CDR2 (germline): SQVTM, ANQGSEA. J gave up 5 bases and V 7 bases, and 5 bases lay outside the gene matches. CDR3 coding DNA: TGCAGCGCTACCGGGACAGGGGACGAGCAGTACTTC. Amino acid sequence: CSATGTGDEQYF.

The sample holds one count of this clone. This chain links TRBV15 with TRBJ1-2; possible D gene TRBD1, 6 bases. Germline V gives CDR1 LNHNV, CDR2 YYDKDF (reference sequence). The germline V and J ends were trimmed by 0 bases and 3 bases, with 11 bases remaining between them. The CDR3 runs 15 residues. Here the CDR3 reads CATSREGAGDYGYTF. The CDR3 DNA reads TGTGCCACCAGCAGAGAGGGGGCGGGGGACTATGGCTACACCTTC.

This sequence joins TRBV27 and TRBJ1-1; weak D call: TRBD1 (6 bases). CDR1 is MNHEY, CDR2 SMNVEV, per germline (reference sequence). CDR3 length equals 14 residues. Trimming shortened V by 5 bases and J by 6 bases, and 16 bases separated the two germline ends. DNA of the CDR3: TGTGCCAGCAGTCCGCGGCCGGGGGCCCCTGAAGCTTTCTTT. Translated: CASSPRPGAPEAFF.

The V and J genes are TRBV14 and TRBJ2-5; D is uncertain. The DNA end lines up better with TRBJ2-7; the J call may be wrong. Germline CDR1 reads SGHDN; CDR2 reads FVKESK. CDR3 length: 14 residues. CDR3 protein: CASSAQRRVYEQYF. CDR3 in DNA: TGTGCCAGCAGCGCTCAGAGGAGAGTCTACGAGCAGTACTTC.

The chain carries TRBV4-1 and TRBJ2-2; D not certain. Deletions cut 3 bases from V and 5 bases from J, with 7 bases between. CDR3 length: 13 residues. Germline-derived CDR1 and CDR2 are MGHRA and YSYEKL. This CDR3 reads CASSQAATGELFF. The CDR3 DNA reads as TGCGCCAGCAGCCAGGCTGCGACCGGGGAGCTGTTTTTT.

The chain couples TRBV6-6 to TRBJ1-1, with a tentative D call TRBD1 (5 bases). Germline CDR1 reads MNHNY; CDR2 reads SVGAGI (reference sequence). Trimming pared 6 bases from V and 0 bases from J, leaving 8 bases between. The CDR3 runs 13 residues. The CDR3 sequence: CASRWGMNTEAFF. The CDR3 DNA is TGTGCCAGCAGGTGGGGGATGAACACTGAAGCTTTCTTT.

Comment on this clone: Other DNA variants within this sample encode the same CDR3. V usage is TRBV4-3 and J usage is TRBJ2-1, with D perhaps TRBD2 (5 bases). The germline V gene has CDR1 LGHNA and CDR2 YSLEER. The CDR3 is made up of 15 amino acids. V lost 3 bases to trimming and J lost 0 bases, with 9 bases between them. CDR3 sequence: CASSQDWSSYNEQFF. CDR3 bases: TGCGCCAGCAGCCAGGACTGGAGCTCCTACAATGAGCAGTTCTTC.

The genes are TRBV6-5 and TRBJ2-7; D call uncertain. Germline V gives CDR1 MNHEY, CDR2 SVGAGI. The CDR3 runs to 15 residues. Between the trimmed V and J ends, which lost 4 bases and 1 base, there was a span of 14 bases. The CDR3 sequence is CASSFASGASYEQYF. In DNA form, the CDR3 reads TGTGCCAGCAGTTTCGCTTCAGGAGCGTCCTACGAGCAGTACTTC.

V usage is TRBV9 and J usage is TRBJ2-7, with 8 nucleotides matching TRBD1. Germline CDR1 is SGDLS and CDR2 is YYNGEE. The CDR3 has 14 residues. Losses at the gene ends were 4 bases for V and 4 bases for J; bases not matched to a gene: 7. CDR3 in DNA: TGTGCCAGCAGCTCAGGGACAGGATTTTACGAGCAGTACTTC. Translating gives CASSSGTGFYEQYF.

The CDR3 here is CASIRFEQFF. CDR3 bases: TGTGCCAGCATTAGGTTTGAGCAGTTCTTC. The chain couples TRBV6-1 to TRBJ2-1; D not certain. CDR1 is MNHNS, CDR2 SASEGT, per germline. This CDR3 is 10 amino acids long. Trimming stripped 7 bases from V and 9 bases from J, with 7 bases between.